This T cell receptor (beta chain) was identified in a study of T cells in Graves' hyperthyroidism and ophthalmopathy. This clonotype was recorded many times. Template material for amplifying TCR beta CDR3 regions consisted of RNA transcripts. An initial round of RT-PCR targeting the TCR CDR3 relied on the HTBI primer set. TCRdb processed the multiplex PCR reads anew with MiXCR; each CDR3 protein has one entry. The sample shows 400,000 to 550,000 distinct CDR3 sequences, approximately 25% of them seen only once. Germline loops: CDR1 SQVTM, CDR2 ANQGSEA. The CDR3 is 13 residues long. V lost 7 bases and J lost 1, with 13 bases in between.

Sequencing input: blood. V gene TRBV29-1 combines with J gene TRBJ2-5; D is undetermined. This clonotype originated in a woman aged 25 to 39 with Graves' ophthalmopathy. The DNA for the CDR3 is TGCAGCGCCATGGGCACTCTCCAAGAGACCCAGTACTTC. Its translation: CSAMGTLQETQYF. The full variable domain, rest sourced from reference TRBV29-1 and TRBJ2-5, is SAVISQKPSRDICQRGTSLTIQCQVDSQVTMMFWYRQQPGQSLTLIATANQGSEATYESGFVIDKFPISRPNLTFSTLTVSNMSPEDSSIYLCSAMGTLQETQYFGPGTRLLVL.